These T cell receptor beta chains were read from a single sample in a study of T-cell reconstitution after alpha-beta-depleted transplantation in children. TCRdb itself ran the PCR reads through MiXCR, one entry per CDR3 protein. Of around 380,000 distinct CDR3 sequences listed, approximately 11% are singletons. Sequences were derived from PBMCs from the stem cell graft donor, sampled from the stem cell graft. All receptors come from a human donor who donated a stem cell graft to a child with acute myeloid leukemia. Both conserved end residues are part of each CDR3. A D gene is named only where the DNA matches it firmly. Where a row states a size, it is once, few, many or the class of an expanded clone; other rows omit it.

abundance: .; len: 13; j_gene: TRBJ2-1; d_gene: .; v_gene: TRBV6-6; CDR3nt: TGTGCCAGCAGTGGGCTGGGGGCAGGTGAGCAGTTCTTC; CDR3aa: CASSGLGAGEQFF
abundance: many; len: 13; j_gene: TRBJ2-1; d_gene: .; v_gene: TRBV30; CDR3nt: TGTGCCTGGAGTGTCGGGGGTTACAATGAGCAGTTCTTC; CDR3aa: CAWSVGGYNEQFF
abundance: many; len: 14; j_gene: TRBJ1-4; d_gene: .; v_gene: TRBV18; CDR3nt: TGTGCCAGCTCACCACCCAGTACTAATGAAAAACTGTTTTTT; CDR3aa: CASSPPSTNEKLFF
abundance: few; len: 15; j_gene: TRBJ2-5; d_gene: .; v_gene: TRBV29-1; CDR3nt: TGCAGCGTTGAAGATTTGGCAGGGTGGCAAGAGACCCAGTACTTC; CDR3aa: CSVEDLAGWQETQYF
abundance: .; len: 14; j_gene: TRBJ1-1; d_gene: TRBD1; v_gene: TRBV5-1; CDR3nt: TGCGCCACCAGACAGGGCTCGGTGAACACTGAAGCTTTCTTT; CDR3aa: CATRQGSVNTEAFF
abundance: few; len: 12; j_gene: TRBJ2-7; d_gene: .; v_gene: TRBV10-3; CDR3nt: TGTGCCATCAGGGGTACGACCTACGAGCAGTACTTC; CDR3aa: CAIRGTTYEQYF
abundance: many; len: 19; j_gene: TRBJ2-3; d_gene: .; v_gene: TRBV20-1; CDR3nt: TGCAGTGCTAGAGATCCTCGGGGGGCGCGGGAAAGACGCACAGATACGCAGTATTTT; CDR3aa: CSARDPRGARERRTDTQYF
abundance: many; len: 16; j_gene: TRBJ2-7; d_gene: TRBD2; v_gene: TRBV29-1; CDR3nt: TGCAGCGTTTCCGGGGATCTGCTAGCGGACCCCTACGAGCAGTACTTC; CDR3aa: CSVSGDLLADPYEQYF
abundance: many; len: 17; j_gene: TRBJ2-5; d_gene: TRBD2; v_gene: TRBV10-3; CDR3nt: TGTGCCATCAGTGGGACCGAGATACCTGGAAGCGGGGGGTTCCAGTACTTC; CDR3aa: CAISGTEIPGSGGFQYF
abundance: few; len: 16; j_gene: TRBJ2-1; d_gene: TRBD2; v_gene: TRBV6-1; CDR3nt: TGTGCCAGCAGTGAAACTAGCGGGGTAGGCCCGGATGAGCAGTTCTTC; CDR3aa: CASSETSGVGPDEQFF
abundance: few; len: 16; j_gene: TRBJ2-1; d_gene: TRBD1; v_gene: TRBV6-2/TRBV6-3; CDR3nt: TGTGCCAGCAGATACATGGGACAGGGGAAGGTTAATGAGCAGTTCTTC; CDR3aa: CASRYMGQGKVNEQFF
abundance: few; len: 14; j_gene: TRBJ2-7; d_gene: .; v_gene: TRBV20-1; CDR3nt: TGCAGTGCTAGGCGGACATCTAGCTCCTACGAGCAGTACTTC; CDR3aa: CSARRTSSSYEQYF
abundance: .; len: 14; j_gene: TRBJ2-5; d_gene: .; v_gene: TRBV6-1; CDR3nt: TGTGCCAGCAGTAATTACAGGGTTTCAGAGACCCAGTACTTC; CDR3aa: CASSNYRVSETQYF
abundance: few; len: 16; j_gene: TRBJ2-3; d_gene: TRBD2; v_gene: TRBV28; CDR3nt: TGTGCCAGCAGCTCCCGGACTAGCGGGGGGGCAGATACGCAGTATTTT; CDR3aa: CASSSRTSGGADTQYF
abundance: few; len: 17; j_gene: TRBJ2-2; d_gene: TRBD1; v_gene: TRBV19; CDR3nt: TGTGCCAGTAGTCCCCAGGACAGGGGGCCCAACACCGGGGAGCTGTTTTTT; CDR3aa: CASSPQDRGPNTGELFF
abundance: few; len: 16; j_gene: TRBJ2-1; d_gene: TRBD2; v_gene: TRBV5-1; CDR3nt: TGCGCCAGCAGCTTGGGACTAGCGGGAGACCACAATGAGCAGTTCTTC; CDR3aa: CASSLGLAGDHNEQFF
abundance: many; len: 15; j_gene: TRBJ2-1; d_gene: TRBD2; v_gene: TRBV20-1; CDR3nt: TGCAGTGCCTCATCGGGGGGATTCTCCTACAATGAGCAGTTCTTC; CDR3aa: CSASSGGFSYNEQFF
abundance: few; len: 17; j_gene: TRBJ2-6; d_gene: .; v_gene: TRBV14; CDR3nt: TGTGCCAGCAGCCAAGATCGGTGGTATTCTGGGGCCAACGTCCTGACTTTC; CDR3aa: CASSQDRWYSGANVLTF
abundance: few; len: 15; j_gene: TRBJ1-2; d_gene: .; v_gene: TRBV4-2; CDR3nt: TGTGCCAGCAGCCAAGATTATAAGGGTGCACGTGGCTACACCTTC; CDR3aa: CASSQDYKGARGYTF
abundance: .; len: 15; j_gene: TRBJ1-2; d_gene: TRBD1; v_gene: TRBV20-1; CDR3nt: TGCAGTGCTAATGGACAGGGGGGAACTAACTATGGCTACACCTTC; CDR3aa: CSANGQGGTNYGYTF
abundance: few; len: 16; j_gene: TRBJ2-1; d_gene: TRBD2; v_gene: TRBV4-2; CDR3nt: TGTGCCAGCAGCCAGTTAGGACTAGCGGACTACAATGAGCAGTTCTTC; CDR3aa: CASSQLGLADYNEQFF
abundance: few; len: 12; j_gene: TRBJ2-2; d_gene: .; v_gene: TRBV18; CDR3nt: TGTGCCAGCTCAAGGGGACACGGGGAGCTGTTTTTT; CDR3aa: CASSRGHGELFF
abundance: many; len: 12; j_gene: TRBJ2-3; d_gene: .; v_gene: TRBV5-5; CDR3nt: TGTGCCAGCAGCTCGCCAACATACACGCAGTATTTT; CDR3aa: CASSSPTYTQYF
abundance: many; len: 11; j_gene: TRBJ1-2; d_gene: TRBD1; v_gene: TRBV29-1; CDR3nt: TGCAGCGTTTGGACAGGGAATAGCTACACCTTC; CDR3aa: CSVWTGNSYTF
abundance: many; len: 16; j_gene: TRBJ2-3; d_gene: .; v_gene: TRBV7-8; CDR3nt: TGTGCCAGCAGCCCCCGGGTGGGAGCTAGCACAGATACGCAGTATTTT; CDR3aa: CASSPRVGASTDTQYF
abundance: .; len: 14; j_gene: TRBJ2-1; d_gene: TRBD1; v_gene: TRBV27; CDR3nt: TGTGCCAGCAGGGACAGGGGTAACCGTAATGAGCAGTTCTTC; CDR3aa: CASRDRGNRNEQFF
abundance: few; len: 13; j_gene: TRBJ2-1; d_gene: .; v_gene: TRBV7-9; CDR3nt: TGTGCCAGCAGCGCGAAGGGGCCGGCTGAGCAGTTCTTC; CDR3aa: CASSAKGPAEQFF
abundance: .; len: 16; j_gene: TRBJ1-4; d_gene: .; v_gene: TRBV20-1; CDR3nt: TGCAGTGCCGTAGGGCACCGGGTGGCTAATAATGAAAAACTGTTTTTT; CDR3aa: CSAVGHRVANNEKLFF
abundance: many; len: 15; j_gene: TRBJ2-1; d_gene: .; v_gene: TRBV29-1; CDR3nt: TGCAGCGTTGAAAAGGCCGTTGGGGGGTACAATGAGCAGTTCTTC; CDR3aa: CSVEKAVGGYNEQFF
abundance: .; len: 15; j_gene: TRBJ2-4; d_gene: .; v_gene: TRBV5-4; CDR3nt: TGTGCCAGCAGCTCCTCTAGGGGCGCCAAAAACATTCAGTACTTC; CDR3aa: CASSSSRGAKNIQYF
abundance: few; len: 15; j_gene: TRBJ2-3; d_gene: .; v_gene: TRBV29-1; CDR3nt: TGCAGCGCCCCCGAGGGCCATGGAGTCCCAGATACGCAGTATTTT; CDR3aa: CSAPEGHGVPDTQYF
abundance: few; len: 15; j_gene: TRBJ2-3; d_gene: .; v_gene: TRBV13; CDR3nt: TGTGCCAGCAGCTCAACCCCGGGAGTTTCAGATACGCAGTATTTT; CDR3aa: CASSSTPGVSDTQYF
abundance: many; len: 13; j_gene: TRBJ2-7; d_gene: .; v_gene: TRBV29-1; CDR3nt: TGCAGCGTTGAAGTTAAGGGAGGCTACGAGCAGTACTTC; CDR3aa: CSVEVKGGYEQYF
abundance: once; len: 14; j_gene: TRBJ2-3; d_gene: TRBD1; v_gene: TRBV5-5; CDR3nt: TGTGCCAGCAGCGCAGGGGGCATCGCAGATACGCAGTATTTT; CDR3aa: CASSAGGIADTQYF
abundance: .; len: 15; j_gene: TRBJ2-1; d_gene: TRBD2; v_gene: TRBV20-1; CDR3nt: TGCAGTGCGACCTCTCAGGGCGGGGGGCGGCATGAGCAGTTCTTC; CDR3aa: CSATSQGGGRHEQFF
abundance: few; len: 14; j_gene: TRBJ2-7; d_gene: .; v_gene: TRBV27; CDR3nt: TGTGCCAGCAGCTCCCTGGGGGGGCGCGACGAGCAGTACTTC; CDR3aa: CASSSLGGRDEQYF
abundance: few; len: 13; j_gene: TRBJ1-1; d_gene: TRBD1; v_gene: TRBV29-1; CDR3nt: TGCAGCGTTGGTACAGGGGCGAACACTGAAGCTTTCTTT; CDR3aa: CSVGTGANTEAFF
abundance: few; len: 15; j_gene: TRBJ2-2; d_gene: .; v_gene: TRBV6-5; CDR3nt: TGTGCCAGCAGTTCGACAGGGACTCGCACCGGGGAGCTGTTTTTT; CDR3aa: CASSSTGTRTGELFF
abundance: .; len: 15; j_gene: TRBJ2-1; d_gene: TRBD2; v_gene: TRBV6-2/TRBV6-3; CDR3nt: TGTGCCAGCAGCAAAGAAGGGCTAGCGGGGAATGAGCAGTTCTTC; CDR3aa: CASSKEGLAGNEQFF
abundance: many; len: 16; j_gene: TRBJ2-2; d_gene: TRBD2; v_gene: TRBV7-2; CDR3nt: TGTGCCAGCAGCTCTAGGGGCGGGGGGATCACCGGGGAGCTGTTTTTT; CDR3aa: CASSSRGGGITGELFF
abundance: many; len: 12; j_gene: TRBJ2-5; d_gene: .; v_gene: TRBV20-1; CDR3nt: TGCAGTGCTAGTTTGGGACTGGAGACCCAGTACTTC; CDR3aa: CSASLGLETQYF
abundance: medium-sized; len: 17; j_gene: TRBJ2-2; d_gene: TRBD2; v_gene: TRBV5-1; CDR3nt: TGCGCCAGCAGCTTGAGGCTCGGCGGGAGAGGCACCGGGGAGCTGTTTTTT; CDR3aa: CASSLRLGGRGTGELFF
abundance: many; len: 12; j_gene: TRBJ2-1; d_gene: .; v_gene: TRBV10-3; CDR3nt: TGTGCCATCAGTGAGATCTCGGGTGAGCAGTTCTTC; CDR3aa: CAISEISGEQFF
abundance: .; len: 13; j_gene: TRBJ1-6; d_gene: .; v_gene: TRBV10-2; CDR3nt: TGCGCCAGCAGGAGGGGAATGCGTTCACCCCTCCACTTT; CDR3aa: CASRRGMRSPLHF
abundance: .; len: 14; j_gene: TRBJ2-7; d_gene: TRBD2; v_gene: TRBV5-1; CDR3nt: TGCGCCAGCAGCTTGGGGACTAGCGGTGCCGAGCAGTACTTC; CDR3aa: CASSLGTSGAEQYF
abundance: .; len: 15; j_gene: TRBJ2-7; d_gene: TRBD1; v_gene: TRBV20-1; CDR3nt: TGCAGTGCTAGACCGGGACAGGGGGCGAGACGTGAGCAGTACTTC; CDR3aa: CSARPGQGARREQYF
abundance: .; len: 11; j_gene: TRBJ2-2; d_gene: .; v_gene: TRBV6-2/TRBV6-3; CDR3nt: TGTGCCAGCCGATGGACCGGGGAGCTGTTTTTT; CDR3aa: CASRWTGELFF
abundance: .; len: 15; j_gene: TRBJ1-5; d_gene: .; v_gene: TRBV7-8; CDR3nt: TGTGCCAGCAGCTTAGGTGCAGGCGCGAATCAGCCCCAGCATTTT; CDR3aa: CASSLGAGANQPQHF
abundance: many; len: 12; j_gene: TRBJ2-3; d_gene: .; v_gene: TRBV5-6; CDR3nt: TGTGCCAGCAGCTTGGATGGGGATACGCAGTATTTT; CDR3aa: CASSLDGDTQYF
abundance: .; len: 14; j_gene: TRBJ1-6; d_gene: .; v_gene: TRBV20-1; CDR3nt: TGCAGTGCTCGACTTGGACAGACGGGTTCACCCCTCCACTTT; CDR3aa: CSARLGQTGSPLHF
abundance: few; len: 13; j_gene: TRBJ2-3; d_gene: .; v_gene: TRBV20-1; CDR3nt: TGCAGTGCTTTGACACTACGCACAGATACGCAGTATTTT; CDR3aa: CSALTLRTDTQYF
abundance: few; len: 16; j_gene: TRBJ2-1; d_gene: .; v_gene: TRBV5-6; CDR3nt: TGTGCCAGCAGCTTGGCGGGTTTGCCGCTCTACAATGAGCAGTTCTTC; CDR3aa: CASSLAGLPLYNEQFF
abundance: .; len: 15; j_gene: TRBJ2-5; d_gene: .; v_gene: TRBV12-3/TRBV12-4; CDR3nt: TGTGCCAGCAGCACTACGGGACTTACCAAAGAGACCCAGTACTTC; CDR3aa: CASSTTGLTKETQYF
abundance: few; len: 17; j_gene: TRBJ2-1; d_gene: .; v_gene: TRBV5-1; CDR3nt: TGCGCCAGCAGCTTGCTAGGTCAGAGGGGGTCCTACAATGAGCAGTTCTTC; CDR3aa: CASSLLGQRGSYNEQFF
abundance: .; len: 12; j_gene: TRBJ1-6; d_gene: .; v_gene: TRBV11-3; CDR3nt: TGTGCCAGCAGCTTAACGGGGGGTCCCCTCCACTTT; CDR3aa: CASSLTGGPLHF